This TCR beta chain was obtained from a study of blood T cell repertoires in COVID-19. Using immunoSEQ multiplex PCR, the repertoire was profiled, and TCRdb retains in-frame clones only, with some absent. The sample lists 150,000 or so clones; 75% to 85% were seen once. The CDR3 spans 12 residues. The germline V gene encodes CDR1 SQVTM and CDR2 ANQGSEA. V lost 0 bases and J 5 bases, leaving 8 bases between the germline ends. The chain combines TRBV29-1 with TRBJ2-7; weak D call: TRBD2 (5 bases). This receptor was identified in a woman in her 50s in a cohort sampled during active or convalescent COVID-19. Sequenced: peripheral blood. The CDR3 loop reads CSVEERGHEQYF. The CDR3 DNA is TGCAGCGTTGAAGAAAGAGGGCACGAGCAGTACTTC.